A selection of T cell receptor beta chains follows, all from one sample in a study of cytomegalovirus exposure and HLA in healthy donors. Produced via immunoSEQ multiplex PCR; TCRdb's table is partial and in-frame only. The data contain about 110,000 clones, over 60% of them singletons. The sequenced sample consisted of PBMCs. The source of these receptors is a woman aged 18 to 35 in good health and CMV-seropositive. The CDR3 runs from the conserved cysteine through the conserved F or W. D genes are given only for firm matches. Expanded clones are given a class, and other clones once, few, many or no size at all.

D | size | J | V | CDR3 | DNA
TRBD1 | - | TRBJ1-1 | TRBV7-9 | CASSWTGGGSEAFF | TGTGCCAGCAGCTGGACAGGGGGCGGCTCTGAAGCTTTCTTT
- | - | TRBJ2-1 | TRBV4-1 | CASSQDSGLFGNEQFF | TGCGCCAGCAGCCAAGATTCAGGACTCTTTGGCAATGAGCAGTTCTTC
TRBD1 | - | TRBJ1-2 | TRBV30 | CAWSVPGTGYGYTF | TGTGCCTGGAGTGTACCTGGGACAGGCTATGGCTACACCTTC
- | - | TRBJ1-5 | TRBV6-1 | CASRSQGSNQPQHF | TGTGCCAGCAGATCCCAGGGGAGCAATCAGCCCCAGCATTTT
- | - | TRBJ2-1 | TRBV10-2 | CASSAGREQFF | TGCGCCAGCAGTGCCGGGAGAGAGCAGTTCTTC
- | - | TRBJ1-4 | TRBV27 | CASSAGNEKLFF | TGTGCCAGCAGTGCAGGCAATGAAAAACTGTTTTTT
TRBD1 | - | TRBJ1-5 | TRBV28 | CASSSGTGVDQPQHF | TGTGCCAGCAGTTCCGGGACAGGGGTGGACCAGCCCCAGCATTTT
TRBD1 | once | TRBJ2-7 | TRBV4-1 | CASSHPGQGTEQYF | TGCGCCAGCAGCCACCCGGGACAGGGAACCGAGCAGTACTTC
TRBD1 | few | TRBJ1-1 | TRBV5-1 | CASSFRTGGTEAFF | TGCGCCAGCAGCTTCCGGACAGGGGGGACTGAAGCTTTCTTT
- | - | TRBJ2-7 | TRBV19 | CASSSRRVRGRSYEQYF | TGTGCCAGTAGTTCCAGGAGGGTCAGGGGGAGGTCCTACGAGCAGTACTTC
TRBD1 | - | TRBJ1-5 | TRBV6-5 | CASSYTGDGNQPQHF | TGTGCCAGCAGTTACACAGGGGATGGCAATCAGCCCCAGCATTTT
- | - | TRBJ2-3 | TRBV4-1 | CASSPLHSPDTQYF | TGCGCCAGCAGCCCACTGCATAGTCCAGATACGCAGTATTTT
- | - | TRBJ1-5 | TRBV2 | CASSTGNQPQHF | TGTGCCAGCAGCACAGGGAATCAGCCCCAGCATTTT
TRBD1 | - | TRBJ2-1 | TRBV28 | CASPGPLDRGRSYNEQFF | TGTGCCAGCCCAGGCCCCCTCGACAGGGGGCGATCCTACAATGAGCAGTTCTTC
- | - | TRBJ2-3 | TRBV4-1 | CASRWTPARTDTQYF | TGCGCCAGCAGGTGGACTCCAGCTCGGACAGATACGCAGTATTTT
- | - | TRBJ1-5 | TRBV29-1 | CSVAGRGRRVKQPQHF | TGCAGCGTTGCGGGGCGGGGGCGGAGGGTGAAACAGCCCCAGCATTTT
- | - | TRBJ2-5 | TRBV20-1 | CSALSQEAQYF | TGCAGTGCTCTGAGCCAAGAGGCCCAGTACTTC
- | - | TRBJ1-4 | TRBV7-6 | CASSLNSGGNEKLFF | TGTGCCAGCAGCTTAAACAGCGGTGGTAATGAAAAACTGTTTTTT
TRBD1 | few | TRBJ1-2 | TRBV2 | CARGSVQGGYGYTF | TGTGCCCGCGGTAGTGTCCAGGGGGGCTATGGCTACACCTTC
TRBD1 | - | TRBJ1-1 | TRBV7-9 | CAIVSGTGLYTEAFF | TGTGCCATCGTATCGGGGACAGGGCTTTACACTGAAGCTTTCTTT
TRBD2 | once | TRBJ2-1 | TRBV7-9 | CASSLRTSGTYNEQFF | TGTGCCAGCAGCTTGCGGACTAGCGGGACCTACAATGAGCAGTTCTTC
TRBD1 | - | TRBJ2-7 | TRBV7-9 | CASSSGQLFYEQYF | TGTGCCAGCAGCTCGGGACAGCTTTTCTACGAGCAGTACTTC
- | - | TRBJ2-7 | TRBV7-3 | CASSQQARGEQYF | TGTGCCAGCAGCCAACAAGCTAGAGGCGAGCAGTACTTC
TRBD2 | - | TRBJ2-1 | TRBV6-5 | CASTITSGSFSEQFF | TGTGCCAGCACCATTACTAGCGGGAGTTTTAGTGAGCAGTTCTTC
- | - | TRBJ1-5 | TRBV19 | CASSIDHDSGIRDQPQHF | TGTGCCAGTAGTATAGATCACGATTCAGGGATCAGGGATCAGCCCCAGCATTTT
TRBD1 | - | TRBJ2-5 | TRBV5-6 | CASSHGLGDRGQETQYF | TGTGCCAGCAGCCATGGGTTAGGGGACAGGGGACAAGAGACCCAGTACTTC
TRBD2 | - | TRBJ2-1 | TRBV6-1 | CASSEGTSLGEQFF | TGTGCCAGCAGTGAAGGGACTAGTCTCGGTGAGCAGTTCTTC
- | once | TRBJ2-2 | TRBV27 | CASISLRTNTGELFF | TGTGCCAGCATTTCCTTGCGGACAAACACCGGGGAGCTGTTTTTT
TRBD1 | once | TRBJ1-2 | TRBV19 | CASSIVAGGYGYTF | TGTGCCAGTAGTATAGTAGCAGGGGGTTATGGCTACACCTTC
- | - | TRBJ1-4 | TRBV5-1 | CASSLAQVENEKLFF | TGCGCCAGCAGCTTGGCGCAGGTAGAGAATGAAAAACTGTTTTTT
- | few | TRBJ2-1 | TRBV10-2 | CASSDPPSFRQFF | TGCGCCAGCAGTGACCCCCCTAGTTTTCGGCAGTTCTTC
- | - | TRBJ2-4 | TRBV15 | CATSRDSLLGIAKNIQYF | TGTGCCACCAGCAGAGATAGCCTACTAGGGATAGCCAAAAACATTCAGTACTTC